This T cell receptor (beta chain) is from a study of response to subunit inactivated influenza vaccine. The CDR3 has 13 residues. Germline V CDR1 and CDR2: LGHNA, YSLEER. Between the trimmed V and J ends, which lost 0 bases and 3 bases, there was a span of 5 bases. This clonotype appeared many times. TCRdb re-derived calls from the RT-PCR reads in MiXCR, one entry per CDR3 protein. The sample records 800,000 or so distinct CDR3 sequences, around 21% being singletons. The sequence came from a man aged 50-60 years who received an inactivated influenza vaccine. V and J are TRBV4-3 and TRBJ1-1; D not certain. The input for sequencing was PBMCs from blood, taken approximately 5 days after vaccination. The CDR3 bases are TGCGCCAGCAGCCAAGAGGAGGACACTGAAGCTTTCTTT. Protein: CASSQEEDTEAFF.